Shown below are 10 T cell receptor beta chains from a single sample sequenced in a study of shared clonotypes between healthy human individuals. Assay used: immunoSEQ multiplex PCR; TCRdb lists only in-frame clones, some missing. In the table there are millions of clones, around 90% of which are singletons. Sequencing used naive CD4+ T cells sorted from blood. Subset noted: CD45RA+ positively selected. The receptors here all came from a man aged 18-30 years in good health.

This clone was seen a handful of times. The genes are TRBV10-3 and TRBJ1-1; D not resolved. CDR3 length: 12 amino acids. Trimming took 8 bases from V and 1 from J, leaving 8 bases between them. Germline V gene lookup returns CDR1 ENHRY and CDR2 SYGVKD. The DNA of the CDR3 is TGTGCCATCTCGAAGGGGAACACTGAAGCTTTCTTT. Translated: CAISKGNTEAFF.

As for this clone: Other DNA sequences from this sample encode an identical CDR3 as well. The CDR3 loop is CASSEGQVGEKLFF. CDR3 DNA sequence: TGTGCCAGCAGTGAGGGACAGGTCGGGGAAAAACTGTTTTTT. The gene calls are TRBV25-1 and TRBJ1-4, with TRBD1 matching 8 bases. The germline gives CDR1 MGHDK, CDR2 SYGVNS. The CDR3 sequence is 14 residues long. Unmatched junction bases numbered 5, after V lost 3 bases and J lost 8 bases.

Notes on this clone: In the same sample, other DNA sequences code for this CDR3. This chain connects TRBV11-2 to TRBJ2-2; unclear D gene. Between the trimmed V and J ends, which lost 1 base and 7 bases, there was a span of 7 bases. CDR1 is SGHAT and CDR2 is FQNNGV in the germline V gene. The CDR3 sequence is 13 residues long. For the CDR3, the DNA is TGTGCCAGCAGCTTAGGAGGTGTCGGGGAGCTGTTTTTT. This translates into CASSLGGVGELFF.

This chain connects TRBV18 to TRBJ2-4; 7 bases map to TRBD2. The CDR3 sequence is 13 residues long. Germline V gives CDR1 KGHSH, CDR2 LQKENI. V gave up 6 bases and J gave up 5 bases; unmatched junction bases: 4. CDR3 amino acids: CASSASGENIQYF. The CDR3 region has the DNA TGTGCCAGCTCGGCTAGCGGAGAAAACATTCAGTACTTC.

This clone came up once. This same CDR3 is encoded by further DNA sequences in the sample. The gene calls are TRBV19 and TRBJ2-5; no reliable D call. V was pared by 1 base and J by 5 bases, with 8 bases between. CDR3 length: 13 residues. Germline-derived CDR1 and CDR2 are LNHDA and SQIVND (reference sequence). In DNA form, the CDR3 reads TGTGCCAGTAGTATAGGTGGGTTGGAGACCCAGTACTTC. The encoded protein is CASSIGGLETQYF.

The sample holds one count of this clone. The chain has TRBV28 and TRBJ2-7, with 7 positions matching TRBD1. The CDR3 extends over 15 amino acids. CDR1 MDHEN and CDR2 SYDVKM come from the germline V gene. V lost 3 bases, J lost 3 bases, and 8 bases stayed unmatched. DNA of the CDR3: TGTGCCAGCAGTTTGCCCCAATCAGGGGGCTACGAGCAGTACTTC. Translation: CASSLPQSGGYEQYF.

On this clone: The same CDR3 also results from other DNA sequences found in this sample. This chain joins TRBV28 and TRBJ2-2; D assignment may be TRBD1 or TRBD2 (6 bases each). CDR1 and CDR2 (germline): MDHEN, SYDVKM. V was trimmed by 2 bases and J by 0 bases, leaving 7 bases between them. There are 15 residues in the CDR3. CDR3 protein: CASSLGGPNTGELFF. The DNA for the CDR3 is TGTGCCAGCAGTTTAGGGGGGCCGAACACCGGGGAGCTGTTTTTT.

Only one count was recorded for this clone. This chain uses TRBV5-1 with TRBJ2-2; either TRBD1 or TRBD2 may supply D (5 bases each). The V and J ends lost 1 base and 5 bases respectively, with 12 bases between them. The CDR3 extends over 15 amino acids. Germline values: CDR1 SGHRS, CDR2 YFSETQ. The DNA for the CDR3 is TGCGCCAGCAGCTTGATAGGCAGGGAGACCGGGGAGCTGTTTTTT. As protein: CASSLIGRETGELFF.

This chain joins TRBV18 and TRBJ1-1, with D tentatively TRBD1 (6 bases). This CDR3 is built from 15 residues. The germline V and J ends were trimmed by 5 bases and 1 base, with 14 bases remaining between them. Germline V CDR1 and CDR2: KGHSH, LQKENI. The CDR3 sequence: CASSADRTQNTEAFF. CDR3 bases: TGTGCCAGCTCAGCCGACAGGACCCAGAACACTGAAGCTTTCTTT.

The CDR3 reads CASFLDGTYNEQFF. In DNA, the CDR3 is TGTGCCAGCTTCCTGGACGGTACCTACAATGAGCAGTTCTTC. The chain has TRBV2 and TRBJ2-1; D uncertain. In germline, CDR1 is SNHLY, CDR2 FYNNEI. Trimming took off 8 bases at V and 2 bases at J, with 13 bases between the two ends. This CDR3 comprises 14 residues.